The 23 T cell receptor beta chains presented below share a single source sample, sequenced in a study of T cells in Graves' hyperthyroidism and ophthalmopathy. Amplification targeted TCR beta CDR3 regions from RNA transcripts. HTBI primers drove first-round RT-PCR of the TCR CDR3. TCRdb reprocessed the multiplex PCR reads with MiXCR, giving one entry per CDR3 protein. The sample carries approximately 640,000 distinct CDR3 sequences, 15% to 20% recorded once. The sample comprised blood. All receptors come from a woman in her 30s with Graves' hyperthyroidism.

This clonotype has a count of ten or more. The chain uses TRBV30 and TRBJ1-1; 9 bases are a match to TRBD1. CDR1 GTSNPN and CDR2 SVGIG come from the germline V gene (reference sequence). With 4 bases clipped from V and 5 bases from J, the junction kept 5 bases outside the gene matches. The length of the CDR3 is 13 residues. CDR3 residues: CAWTGQGITEAFF. CDR3 DNA: TGTGCCTGGACTGGACAGGGGATTACTGAAGCTTTCTTT. The full variable domain, rest sourced from reference TRBV30 and TRBJ1-1, is SQTIHQWPATLVQPVGSPLSLECTVEGTSNPNLYWYRQAAGRGLQLLFYSVGIGQISSEVPQNLSASRPQDRQFILSSKKLLLSDSGFYLCAWTGQGITEAFFGQGTRLTVV.

This clonotype was observed at least ten times. The rearrangement joins TRBV7-9 to TRBJ2-7; 7 positions agree with TRBD1. Germline V gene lookup returns CDR1 SEHNR and CDR2 FQNEAQ (reference sequence). The V segment lost 7 bases and the J segment 3 bases; nucleotides outside the gene matches: 6. This CDR3 comprises 13 residues. The CDR3 loop reads CASTHRDSYEQYF. The CDR3, as DNA: TGTGCCAGCACTCATAGGGACAGCTACGAGCAGTACTTC.

V is TRBV19 and J is TRBJ1-1; D is perhaps TRBD1 (5 bases). V dropped 2 bases and J dropped 1 base, with 17 bases sitting between them. The germline V gene encodes CDR1 LNHDA and CDR2 SQIVND (reference sequence). This CDR3 comprises 17 residues. The CDR3 sequence is CASSISIADTENTEAFF. The DNA for the CDR3 is TGTGCCAGTAGTATATCAATAGCGGACACAGAGAACACTGAAGCTTTCTTT.

Details on this clonotype: A much bigger clone sits one base away, suggesting this may be a read error. This chain joins TRBV28 and TRBJ2-5; a possible D gene is TRBD1 (6 bases). Germline assignment: CDR1 MDHEN and CDR2 SYDVKM. This CDR3 has 16 residues. The V end lost 5 bases, the J end lost 6 bases, and 22 bases lay between the germline ends. The CDR3 bases are TGTGCCAGCAGTCCTAGGACAGTGGACCTTTTTAAGACCCAGTACTTC. This translates into CASSPRTVDLFKTQYF.

V is TRBV9 and J is TRBJ1-1, with TRBD1 matching 10 bases. The CDR3 runs 16 residues. Germline V CDR1 and CDR2: SGDLS, YYNGEE. With 3 bases clipped from V and 4 bases from J, the junction kept 9 bases outside the gene matches. For the CDR3, the DNA is TGTGCCAGCAGCGGATCCGGGACAGGGGATCGCACTGAAGCTTTCTTT. Its protein is CASSGSGTGDRTEAFF.

This clonotype was seen only once. This clone may be a read error of a much larger clone one base away. This chain uses TRBV11-3 with TRBJ2-7; D could derive from TRBD1 or TRBD2 (6 bases each). The CDR3 totals 16 residues. Trimming stripped 5 bases from V and 0 bases from J, with 17 bases between. Germline assignment: CDR1 SGHNT and CDR2 YENEEA. The CDR3 coding sequence is TGTGCCAGCAGCACGTACGGGGGCCTAAGCTCCTACGAGCAGTACTTC. This encodes CASSTYGGLSSYEQYF.

This clonotype was seen once. The chain joins TRBV6-2 or TRBV6-3 to TRBJ1-5; the D is unclear. V was clipped by 7 bases and J by 0 bases, with 10 bases between them. This CDR3 contains 14 residues. Germline CDR1 is MNHEY and CDR2 is SVGEGT. The chain's CDR3 is CASIPRGSNQPQHF. Written as DNA, the CDR3 is TGTGCCAGCATCCCACGGGGTAGCAATCAGCCCCAGCATTTT.

For the CDR3, the DNA is TGTGCCAGCAGAGTAGCGGGGGCTACTGAGCAGTTCTTC. Translated, it gives CASRVAGATEQFF. J is TRBJ2-1 and V is TRBV12-3 or TRBV12-4; 9 positions agree with TRBD2. Unmatched junction bases numbered 6, after V lost 6 bases and J lost 9 bases. This CDR3 contains 13 residues.

The rearrangement joins TRBV10-3 to TRBJ2-7, with a possible D match to TRBD2 (5 bases). Germline assignment: CDR1 ENHRY and CDR2 SYGVKD. V was clipped by 7 bases and J by 5 bases, with 18 bases between them. There are 14 residues in the CDR3. The CDR3 nucleotides are TGTGCCATCACCTCGAGGGATCTAAGTGACGAGCAGTACTTC. This codes for CAITSRDLSDEQYF.

This clonotype was recorded at least ten times. The V call is TRBV3-1, the J call TRBJ1-1, with D unresolved. This CDR3 is built from 15 residues. Germline CDR1 LGHDT, CDR2 YNNKEL (reference sequence). The V end lost 0 bases, the J end lost 7 bases, and 15 bases lay between the germline ends. The CDR3 reads CASSQDNYRGSEAFF. The CDR3 DNA sequence: TGTGCCAGCAGCCAAGATAATTACCGAGGCAGTGAAGCTTTCTTT.

About this clonotype itself: One end of the junction does not line up with germline, which may come from a read error. The V call is TRBV29-1, the J call TRBJ2-1; D is uncertain. Germline V CDR1 and CDR2: SQVTM, ANQGSEA. There are 15 residues in the CDR3. The CDR3 loop is CSVEPRRSGYNEQSF. CDR3 sequence (DNA): TGCAGCGTTGAACCTCGGCGGAGTGGCTACAATGAGCAGTCCTTC.

The sample holds many counts of this clonotype. V is TRBV28 and J is TRBJ1-1; 9 positions match TRBD1. CDR1 and CDR2 from the germline V gene are MDHEN and SYDVKM. There are 13 residues in the CDR3. The V gene end was trimmed by 5 bases and the J gene end by 8 bases; junction bases not matched to a gene: 6. The CDR3 bases are TGTGCCAGCAGTCCTAGGACAGGGGAGGAAGCTTTCTTT. Translating it yields CASSPRTGEEAFF.

This clonotype was detected a few times. This sequence joins TRBV7-3 and TRBJ2-2; D perhaps matches TRBD1 (5 bases). The length of the CDR3 is 14 residues. CDR1 and CDR2 (germline): SGHTA, FQGTGA. The V end was cut by 0 bases, the J end by 5 bases, with 7 bases between. For the CDR3, the DNA is TGTGCCAGCAGCTTAACAGGGGAAACCGGGGAGCTGTTTTTT. It is translated as CASSLTGETGELFF.

This clonotype showed up many times. The chain links TRBV12-3 or TRBV12-4 to TRBJ2-7; D is unclear. This CDR3 is built from 14 residues. V lost 3 bases and J 7 bases, leaving 16 bases between the germline ends. CDR3 in DNA: TGTGCCAGCAGTTTTGATTGGGGAATAGGGGAGCAGTACTTC. Its protein product is CASSFDWGIGEQYF.

The gene calls are TRBV19 and TRBJ1-5, with a tentative D call TRBD1 (5 bases). The germline V gene has CDR1 LNHDA and CDR2 SQIVND (reference sequence). This CDR3 contains 14 residues. With 2 bases removed from V and 3 bases from J, the gap between germline ends came to 8 bases. For the CDR3, the DNA is TGTGCCAGTAGTATAAGGGACCTCAATCAGCCCCAGCATTTT. It is translated as CASSIRDLNQPQHF.

The genes are TRBV4-1 and TRBJ2-4; 13 bases match TRBD2. The V segment lost 3 bases and the J segment 4 bases; nucleotides outside the gene matches: 0. The germline CDR1 and CDR2 sequences are MGHRA and YSYEKL. This CDR3 has 15 residues. In DNA form, the CDR3 reads TGCGCCAGCAGCCAGGGACTAGCGGGAAAAAACATTCAGTACTTC. Translating it yields CASSQGLAGKNIQYF.

This clonotype appeared many times. The chain employs TRBV20-1 and TRBJ2-1; D tentatively reads TRBD1 or TRBD2 (5 bases each). Trimming left V 5 bases short and J 7 bases short, with 27 bases between. Looked up from germline, CDR1 is DFQATT and CDR2 is SNEGSKA (reference sequence). There are 17 residues in the CDR3. The CDR3 loop is CSAPPGARSRLLNEQFF. The CDR3 nucleotides are TGCAGTGCTCCACCCGGGGCGCGGTCGCGGCTTTTAAATGAGCAGTTCTTC.

V is TRBV6-4 and J is TRBJ2-7; no definite D call. Trimming removed 2 bases at V and 5 bases at J, with 10 bases between. There are 13 residues in the CDR3. Germline values: CDR1 MRHNA, CDR2 SNTAGT. CDR3 in amino acids: CASSDGMGNEQYF. The CDR3 coding sequence is TGTGCCAGCAGTGACGGGATGGGGAACGAGCAGTACTTC.

The chain employs TRBV5-1 and TRBJ1-5; possibly TRBD1 for D (6 bases). In germline, CDR1 is SGHRS, CDR2 YFSETQ. CDR3 length: 15 amino acids. Trimming left V 3 bases short and J 0 bases short, with 10 bases between. Here the CDR3 reads CASSYGTTSNQPQHF. The CDR3 nucleotides read TGCGCCAGCAGCTACGGGACAACTAGCAATCAGCCCCAGCATTTT. The full variable domain, rest sourced from reference TRBV5-1 and TRBJ1-5, is KAGVTQTPRYLIKTRGQQVTLSCSPISGHRSVSWYQQTPGQGLQFLFEYFSETQRNKGNFPGRFSGRQFSNSRSEMNVSTLELGDSALYLCASSYGTTSNQPQHFGDGTRLSIL.

V is TRBV12-3 or TRBV12-4 and J is TRBJ2-3; D remains ambiguous. Trimming left V 7 bases short and J 6 bases short, with 11 bases between. The CDR3 runs 12 residues. The CDR3 is CASNAPLDTQYF. In DNA, the CDR3 is TGTGCCAGCAACGCCCCGCTGGATACGCAGTATTTT.

The V call is TRBV7-6, the J call TRBJ2-1, with D hard to call. CDR1 is SGHVS, CDR2 FNYEAQ, per germline. This CDR3 region has 13 residues. Trimming stripped 5 bases from V and 9 bases from J, with 14 bases between. CDR3 nucleotides: TGTGCCAGCAGCCTGTTTGTGGGAACTGAGCAGTTCTTC. Translated: CASSLFVGTEQFF.

The table lists this clonotype with a few counts. A much larger clone differs by one base, so this may be a read error. The chain links TRBV28 to TRBJ2-1, with 13 nucleotides matching TRBD2. Germline loops: CDR1 MDHEN, CDR2 SYDVKM. J gave up 2 bases and V 6 bases, and 1 base lay outside the gene matches. This CDR3 spans 15 amino acids. The DNA of the CDR3 is TGTGCCAGCAGCACTAGCGGGAGGGCCTACAATGAGCAGTTCTTC. Residues: CASSTSGRAYNEQFF.

This clonotype was seen only a few times. The genes are TRBV5-1 and TRBJ2-2; D unclear. This CDR3 spans 16 amino acids. CDR1 is SGHRS and CDR2 is YFSETQ in the germline V gene. The ends were cut back, 4 bases at V and 1 base at J, with 14 bases in the middle. The CDR3 loop reads CASSLSWAENTGELFF. The CDR3 DNA reads TGCGCCAGCAGCCTATCTTGGGCAGAGAACACCGGGGAGCTGTTTTTT. The whole variable domain, filled in from reference TRBV5-1 and TRBJ2-2, reads KAGVTQTPRYLIKTRGQQVTLSCSPISGHRSVSWYQQTPGQGLQFLFEYFSETQRNKGNFPGRFSGRQFSNSRSEMNVSTLELGDSALYLCASSLSWAENTGELFFGEGSRLTVL.